These T cell receptor beta chains were read from a single sample in a study of cytomegalovirus exposure and HLA in healthy donors. The table came from immunoSEQ multiplex PCR; TCRdb's copy has only in-frame clones and leaves some out. This table holds about 150,000 clones, approximately 60% found once. Input material: PBMCs. The receptors come from a woman aged 60 to 75 in good health and CMV-seropositive. The CDR3 runs from the conserved cysteine through the conserved F or W. Each record gives: V gene, D gene, clone size, J gene, CDR3 DNA, CDR3 protein. The D gene is left open where the match is weak. A clone size is listed for some rows: how often the clone was seen (once, few, many), or a class if it is expanded.

TRBV28	TRBD2	-	TRBJ2-1	TGTGCCAGCACCTTAGGGGGGTCTAGCGGGTTAAATGAGCAGTTCTTC	CASTLGGSSGLNEQFF
TRBV2	-	few	TRBJ1-6	TGTGCCAGCAGTGGACAGACGTTTGGTTCACCCCTCCACTTT	CASSGQTFGSPLHF
TRBV19	TRBD1	few	TRBJ1-5	TGTGCCAGTAGATTGGGACAGGGCAATCAGCCCCAGCATTTT	CASRLGQGNQPQHF
TRBV7-9	-	-	TRBJ1-2	TGTGCCAGCAGCCCGACAGTGTTAAGTGGCTACACCTTC	CASSPTVLSGYTF
TRBV5-6	TRBD2	-	TRBJ2-1	TGTGCCAGCAGCTTTACTAGCGGGAGTGTTGGCTCCTACAATGAGCAGTTCTTC	CASSFTSGSVGSYNEQFF
TRBV5-1	-	-	TRBJ1-1	TGCGCCAGCAGCTTGATCTTGAACACTGAAGCTTTCTTT	CASSLILNTEAFF
TRBV6-6	-	-	TRBJ1-1	TGTGCCAGCAGAGACAGACTCAATAGACCGAACACTGAAGCTTTCTTT	CASRDRLNRPNTEAFF
TRBV28	TRBD1	few	TRBJ2-5	TGTGCCAGCAGACCCCCGGGACAGCCTATGAGGGAGACCCAGTACTTC	CASRPPGQPMRETQYF
TRBV7-8	TRBD2	few	TRBJ2-7	TGTGCCAGCAGCTCAAGCGGGACTAGCGGACTTGAGCAGTACTTC	CASSSSGTSGLEQYF
TRBV7-9	-	-	TRBJ1-2	TGTGCCAGCAGCTATGACAGCAACTATGGCTACACCTTC	CASSYDSNYGYTF
TRBV7-6	-	-	TRBJ2-5	TGTGCCAGCAGCTTAAATCCCCGGGAGTACCAAGAGACCCAGTACTTC	CASSLNPREYQETQYF
TRBV6-6	-	-	TRBJ1-2	TGTGCCAGCAGTTACGGGGGCGTCTGGGGCTACACCTTC	CASSYGGVWGYTF
TRBV11-2	TRBD2	once	TRBJ2-7	TGTGCCAGCAGCGTATCCGGGGCCCCGGGAGGCGAGCAGTACTTC	CASSVSGAPGGEQYF
TRBV4-1	-	-	TRBJ1-4	TGCGCCAGCAGCCAAGATTGGCTTGGCAATGAAAAACTGTTTTTT	CASSQDWLGNEKLFF